This is a list of T cell receptor beta chains from one sample in a study of spatial heterogeneity in lung cancer. TCRdb re-analysed the 5' RACE reads in MiXCR, keeping a single row per CDR3 protein. Altogether approximately 94,000 distinct CDR3 sequences are present, 3.5% to 5% being singletons, with the ten largest covering 21%. Sequencing was performed on lung tumor tissue, taken at surgery. The receptors stem from a male donor with early-stage non-small cell lung cancer. CDR3s include the opening cysteine and the closing phenylalanine or tryptophan. The D gene is left open where the match is weak. Size is stated for part of the rows, as once, few or many counts, or as a class when the clone is expanded.

>TRBV6-5|TRBJ2-2|few|TRBD2
TGTGCCAGCAGACATCGGACTAGCGGGAGCCTGGAGCTGTTTTTT
CASRHRTSGSLELFF
>TRBV20-1|TRBJ2-3|.|.
TGCAGTGCTAGCGGGAGTCCGGGCGATACGCAGTATTTT
CSASGSPGDTQYF
>TRBV28|TRBJ2-1|.|.
TGTGCCAGCAGTTTAAAGAGGGCCACCTGGGCGTCCGGTGAGCAGTTCTTC
CASSLKRATWASGEQFF
>TRBV5-5|TRBJ2-3|.|.
TGTGCCAGCAGCCTCGCCCCCCATCCGCAGTATTTT
CASSLAPHPQYF
>TRBV18|TRBJ1-5|few|.
TGTGCCAGCTCCGCTAACCTGCTGACTCGGAGCAATCAGCCCCAGCATTTT
CASSANLLTRSNQPQHF
>TRBV5-1|TRBJ1-5|many|.
TGCGCCAGCAGCTTGAGCAGTGGAGGGGCCCAGCATTTT
CASSLSSGGAQHF
>TRBV10-2|TRBJ1-1|many|.
TGCGCCAGCAAGGGCGGGGGTTTGAACACTGAAGCTTTCTTT
CASKGGGLNTEAFF
>TRBV5-4|TRBJ2-5|.|.
TGTGCCAGCAGCCCCGGGACACAGAGGGAGACCCAGTACTTC
CASSPGTQRETQYF
>TRBV30|TRBJ2-1|many|TRBD2
TGTGCCTGGAGTCAGGGACTAGCGGGAGAAGTTGAGCAGTTCTTC
CAWSQGLAGEVEQFF
>TRBV3-1|TRBJ2-1|many|.
TGTGCCAGCAGCCAAAGTAGCGGTATCCACAATGAGCAGTTCTTC
CASSQSSGIHNEQFF
>TRBV29-1|TRBJ2-1|many|.
TGCAGCGCAATAGCGGAAGACAATGAGCAGTTCTTC
CSAIAEDNEQFF
>TRBV4-1|TRBJ2-7|many|.
TGCGCCAGCAGCCAAGATGCCCCCGCCAGGGGTAGCGAGCAGTACTTC
CASSQDAPARGSEQYF
>TRBV28|TRBJ1-5|many|TRBD1
TGTGCCAGCAGTTTGCGGACAGGGGGGTTTAGCAATCAGCCCCAGCATTTT
CASSLRTGGFSNQPQHF
>TRBV28|TRBJ1-1|many|.
TGTGCCAGCAGATCCCCCCAGGGTAAAGCTTTCTTT
CASRSPQGKAFF
>TRBV20-1|TRBJ1-2|.|.
TGCAGTGCTGCCCGCGGGACGGATGGCTACACCTTC
CSAARGTDGYTF
>TRBV10-2|TRBJ1-2|many|TRBD1
TGCGCCAGCTCGTCCGGGACAGGGGCAGGCTACACCTTC
CASSSGTGAGYTF
>TRBV5-1|TRBJ2-1|many|.
TGCGCCAGCAGCTCGGGGAATGAGCAGTTCTTC
CASSSGNEQFF
>TRBV30|TRBJ1-5|few|.
TGTGCCTGGAGTGAGGGCGGGAATCAGCCCCAGCATTTT
CAWSEGGNQPQHF
>TRBV28|TRBJ1-1|.|.
TGTGCCAGCAGTTTGTCCAGGGTCACTGAAGCTTTCTTT
CASSLSRVTEAFF
>TRBV27|TRBJ1-2|many|TRBD1
TGTGCCAGCACGGGGGGGCAGGGACAGAGTACAGGTTCCTATGGCTACACCTTC
CASTGGQGQSTGSYGYTF
>TRBV25-1|TRBJ2-7|many|.
TGTGCCAGCAGCCCAAGGGCAGGGATCGAGCAGTACTTC
CASSPRAGIEQYF
>TRBV24-1|TRBJ2-3|many|TRBD1
TGTGCCACCAGTGATGAGGGGGCGCCCACAGATACGCAGTATTTT
CATSDEGAPTDTQYF
>TRBV11-2|TRBJ2-3|many|TRBD2
TGTGCCAGCAGCTTAGAGCGGGAGACAGATACGCAGTATTTT
CASSLERETDTQYF
>TRBV5-1|TRBJ1-1|.|.
TGCGCCAGCAGCTCAACAGGATACACTGAAGCTTTCTTT
CASSSTGYTEAFF
>TRBV6-5|TRBJ1-6|many|TRBD1
TGTGCCAGCAGTTATGGGACAGAAAATTCACCCCTCCACTTT
CASSYGTENSPLHF
>TRBV30|TRBJ1-1|many|TRBD1
TGTGCCTCCGACAGGGGAAGAGACACTGAAGCTTTCTTT
CASDRGRDTEAFF
>TRBV5-1|TRBJ1-1|many|.
TGCGCCAGCAGCCCGCGAATGAGAGAAACTGAAGCTTTCTTT
CASSPRMRETEAFF
>TRBV5-6|TRBJ2-1|few|.
TGTGCCAGCAGCTCACTTGTCCGTAGGGTCTACAATGAGCAGTTCTTC
CASSSLVRRVYNEQFF
>TRBV20-1|TRBJ2-1|many|TRBD2
TGCAGTGCTAGTCCCCCCCCGGGACTAGCCTTTTACAATGAGCAGTTCTTC
CSASPPPGLAFYNEQFF
>TRBV12-3/TRBV12-4|TRBJ1-6|many|TRBD1
TGTGCCAGCACAGGGGGTAGAGGGAATAATTCACCCCTCCACTTT
CASTGGRGNNSPLHF
>TRBV12-3/TRBV12-4|TRBJ2-1|many|TRBD2
TGTGCCAGCGCGAGCGGGAGGTACAATGAGCAGTTCTTC
CASASGRYNEQFF
>TRBV29-1|TRBJ2-3|many|TRBD2
TGCAGCGCCGGACTAGCGGGAGCCCCGCAGTATTTT
CSAGLAGAPQYF
>TRBV20-1|TRBJ2-7|.|.
TGCAGTGCTAGACGGTACGAGCAGTACTTC
CSARRYEQYF
>TRBV12-3/TRBV12-4|TRBJ2-1|many|TRBD2
TGTGCCAGCAGTCCCCGGGGAGGGCAATCTGAGCAGTTCTTC
CASSPRGGQSEQFF
>TRBV3-1|TRBJ1-2|many|.
TGTGCCAGCAGCCAGGTCCAGTCCGGACGTGGCTACACCTTC
CASSQVQSGRGYTF
>TRBV2|TRBJ1-6|.|TRBD1
TGTGCCAGCAGTGAATCACAGGGGGCCGTTTCACCCCTCCACTTT
CASSESQGAVSPLHF
>TRBV6-6|TRBJ2-4|many|TRBD2
TGTGCCAGCATCCAACCCTTTCCAGCGGGAGAAACCAAAAACATTCAGTACTTC
CASIQPFPAGETKNIQYF
>TRBV5-1|TRBJ2-3|many|TRBD1
TGCGCCAGCTACGAACAGGGGGCATTAGATACGCAGTATTTT
CASYEQGALDTQYF
>TRBV4-1|TRBJ1-3|many|.
TGCGCCAGCAGCCAAATAGGAAACTCTGGAAACACCATATATTTT
CASSQIGNSGNTIYF
>TRBV2|TRBJ2-7|few|.
TGTGCCAGCAGTGAGTACAGCCACGAGCAGTACTTC
CASSEYSHEQYF
>TRBV27|TRBJ1-5|many|.
TGTGCCAGCAGTAGTAGGGGCTATAGCAATCAGCCCCAGCATTTT
CASSSRGYSNQPQHF
>TRBV15|TRBJ2-1|.|.
TGTGCCACCAGCAGAGGCTTAGGCGGAGGGGACAATGAGCAGTTCTTC
CATSRGLGGGDNEQFF
>TRBV11-2|TRBJ2-5|many|.
TGTGCCAGCAGCTTCGTATGGGGCGAAGATGAAGAGACCCAGTACTTC
CASSFVWGEDEETQYF